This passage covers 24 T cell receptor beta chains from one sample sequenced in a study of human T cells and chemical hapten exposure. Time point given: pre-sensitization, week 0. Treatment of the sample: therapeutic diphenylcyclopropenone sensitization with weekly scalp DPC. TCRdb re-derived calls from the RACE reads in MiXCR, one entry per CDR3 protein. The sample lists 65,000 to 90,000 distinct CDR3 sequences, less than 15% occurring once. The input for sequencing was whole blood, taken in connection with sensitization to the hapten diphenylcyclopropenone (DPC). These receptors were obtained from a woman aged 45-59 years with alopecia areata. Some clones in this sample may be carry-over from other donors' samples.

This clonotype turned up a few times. The DNA for the CDR3 is TGCAGTGCTAGAGATGATGGAGCCGCACCAGAAAATGAGCAGTTCTTC. Translating it yields CSARDDGAAPENEQFF. The V gene is TRBV20-1, the J gene TRBJ2-1; unclear D gene. Germline CDR1 DFQATT, CDR2 SNEGSKA (reference sequence). Trimming took 0 bases from V and 7 from J, leaving 19 bases between them. The CDR3 sequence is 16 residues long.

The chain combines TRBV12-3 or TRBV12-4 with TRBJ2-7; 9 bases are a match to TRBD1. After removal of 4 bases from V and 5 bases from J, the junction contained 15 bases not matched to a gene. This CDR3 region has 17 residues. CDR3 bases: TGTGCCAGCAGTTCCCCCGAAGTGGGGACAGGGAGGAACGAGCAGTACTTC. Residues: CASSSPEVGTGRNEQYF.

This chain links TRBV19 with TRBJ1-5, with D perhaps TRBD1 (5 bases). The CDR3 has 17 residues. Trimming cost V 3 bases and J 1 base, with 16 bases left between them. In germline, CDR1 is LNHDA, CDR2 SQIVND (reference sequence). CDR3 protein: CASSIGFRGDSNQPQHF. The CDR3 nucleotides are TGTGCCAGTAGTATCGGCTTTAGGGGCGACAGCAATCAGCCCCAGCATTTT.

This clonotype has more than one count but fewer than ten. The CDR3 DNA reads as TGCGCCAGCAGCCCGGGACTGCTCTACGAGCAGTACTTC. Residues: CASSPGLLYEQYF. The chain joins TRBV5-1 to TRBJ2-7; D is perhaps TRBD2 (6 bases). CDR1 is SGHRS, CDR2 YFSETQ, per germline. The V gene lost 4 bases and the J gene lost 3 bases, with 11 bases spanning the gap. The CDR3 sequence is 13 residues long.

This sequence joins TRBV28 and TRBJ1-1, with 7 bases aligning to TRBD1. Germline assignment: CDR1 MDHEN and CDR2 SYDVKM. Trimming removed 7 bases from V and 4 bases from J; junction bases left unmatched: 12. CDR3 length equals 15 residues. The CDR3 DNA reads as TGTGCCAGCATTATTGACAGGGTGAGGGTCACTGAAGCTTTCTTT. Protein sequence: CASIIDRVRVTEAFF.

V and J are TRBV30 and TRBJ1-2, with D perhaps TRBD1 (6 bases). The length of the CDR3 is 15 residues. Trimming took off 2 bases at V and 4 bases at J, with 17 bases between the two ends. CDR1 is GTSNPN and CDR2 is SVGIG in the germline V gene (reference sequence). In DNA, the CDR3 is TGTGCCTGGAGTTGGGTCCGACAGGATTTCTATGGCTACACCTTC. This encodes CAWSWVRQDFYGYTF.

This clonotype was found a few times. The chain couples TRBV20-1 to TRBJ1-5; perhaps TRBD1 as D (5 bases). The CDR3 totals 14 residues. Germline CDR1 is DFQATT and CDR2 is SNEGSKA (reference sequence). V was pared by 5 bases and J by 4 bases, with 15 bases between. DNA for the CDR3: TGCAGTGCTTCTCGGGGGGGTGGTAATCAGCCCCAGCATTTT. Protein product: CSASRGGGNQPQHF.

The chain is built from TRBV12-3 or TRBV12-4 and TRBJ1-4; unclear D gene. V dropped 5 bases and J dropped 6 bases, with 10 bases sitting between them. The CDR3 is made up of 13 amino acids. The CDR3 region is CASSNGPDEKLFF. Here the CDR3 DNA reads TGTGCCAGCAGTAACGGACCGGATGAAAAACTGTTTTTT.

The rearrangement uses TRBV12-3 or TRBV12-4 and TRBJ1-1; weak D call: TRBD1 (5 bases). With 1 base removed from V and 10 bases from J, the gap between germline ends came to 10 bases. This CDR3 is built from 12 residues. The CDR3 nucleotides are TGTGCCAGCAGTTTAGGAGGCGGGGGAGCTTTCTTT. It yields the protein CASSLGGGGAFF.

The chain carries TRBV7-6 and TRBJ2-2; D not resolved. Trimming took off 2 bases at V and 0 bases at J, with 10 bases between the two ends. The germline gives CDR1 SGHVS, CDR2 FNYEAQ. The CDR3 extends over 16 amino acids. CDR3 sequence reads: CASSLSPTSNTGELFF. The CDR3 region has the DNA TGTGCCAGCAGCTTATCTCCCACCTCGAACACCGGGGAGCTGTTTTTT.

CDR3 loop: CASSGGQGGGTEAFF. The CDR3 DNA is TGTGCCAGCAGTGGGGGACAGGGCGGGGGCACTGAAGCTTTCTTT. This chain uses TRBV12-3 or TRBV12-4 with TRBJ1-1, with 9 bases fitting TRBD1. J was trimmed by 4 bases and V by 5 bases; bases with no gene match: 8. This CDR3 is built from 15 residues.

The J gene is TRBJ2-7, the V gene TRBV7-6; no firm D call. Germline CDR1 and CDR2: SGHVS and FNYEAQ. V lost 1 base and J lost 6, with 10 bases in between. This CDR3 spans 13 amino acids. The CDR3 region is CASSLVEVSEQYF. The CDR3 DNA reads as TGTGCCAGCAGCTTAGTTGAGGTGTCCGAGCAGTACTTC.

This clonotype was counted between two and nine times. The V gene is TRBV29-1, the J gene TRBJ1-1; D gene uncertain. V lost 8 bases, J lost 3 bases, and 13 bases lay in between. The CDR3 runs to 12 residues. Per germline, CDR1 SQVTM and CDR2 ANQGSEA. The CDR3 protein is CSFVEGYTEAFF. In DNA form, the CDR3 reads TGCAGCTTCGTTGAGGGCTACACTGAAGCTTTCTTT.

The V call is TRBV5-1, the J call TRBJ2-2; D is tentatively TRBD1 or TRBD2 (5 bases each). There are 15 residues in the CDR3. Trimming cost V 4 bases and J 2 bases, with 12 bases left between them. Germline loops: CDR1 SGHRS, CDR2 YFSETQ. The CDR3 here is CASSPGTSNTGELFF. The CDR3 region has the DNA TGCGCCAGCAGCCCGGGGACCTCTAACACCGGGGAGCTGTTTTTT.

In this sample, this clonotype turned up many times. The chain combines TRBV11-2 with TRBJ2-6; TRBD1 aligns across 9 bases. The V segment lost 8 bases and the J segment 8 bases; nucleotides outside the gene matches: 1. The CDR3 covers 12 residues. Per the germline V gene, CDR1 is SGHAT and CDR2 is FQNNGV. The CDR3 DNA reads TGTGCCAGCGGACAGGGGTCCAACGTCCTGACTTTC. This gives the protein CASGQGSNVLTF.

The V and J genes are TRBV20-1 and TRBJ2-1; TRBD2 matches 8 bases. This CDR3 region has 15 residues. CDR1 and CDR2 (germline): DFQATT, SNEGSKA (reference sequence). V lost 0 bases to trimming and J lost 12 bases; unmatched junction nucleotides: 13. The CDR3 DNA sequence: TGCAGTGCTAGAGAATATATGACTAGCGATCGGGCGCAGTTCTTC. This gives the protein CSAREYMTSDRAQFF.

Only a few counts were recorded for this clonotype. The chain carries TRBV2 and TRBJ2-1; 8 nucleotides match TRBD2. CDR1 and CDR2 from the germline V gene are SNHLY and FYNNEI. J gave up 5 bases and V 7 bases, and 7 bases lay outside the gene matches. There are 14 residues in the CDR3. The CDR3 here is CASKRAGEDNEQFF. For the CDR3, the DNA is TGTGCCAGCAAAAGAGCGGGAGAGGACAATGAGCAGTTCTTC. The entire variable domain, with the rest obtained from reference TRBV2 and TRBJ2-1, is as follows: EPEVTQTPSHQVTQMGQEVILRCVPISNHLYFYWYRQILGQKVEFLVSFYNNEISEKSEIFDDQFSVERPDGSNFTLKIRSTKLEDSAMYFCASKRAGEDNEQFFGPGTRLTVL.

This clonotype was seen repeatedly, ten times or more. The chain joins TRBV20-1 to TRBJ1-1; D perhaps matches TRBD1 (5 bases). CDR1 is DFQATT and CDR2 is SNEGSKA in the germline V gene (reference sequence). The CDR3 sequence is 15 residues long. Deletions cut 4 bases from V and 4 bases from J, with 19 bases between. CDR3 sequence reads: CSAKAAPGRVTEAFF. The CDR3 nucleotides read TGCAGTGCTAAGGCCGCGCCAGGGAGAGTCACTGAAGCTTTCTTT.

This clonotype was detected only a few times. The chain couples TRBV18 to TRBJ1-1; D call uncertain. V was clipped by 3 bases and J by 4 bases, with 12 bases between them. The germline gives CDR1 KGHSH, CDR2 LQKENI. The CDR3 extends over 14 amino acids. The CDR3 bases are TGTGCCAGCTCACCTTCAGGTTTTGGCACTGAAGCTTTCTTT. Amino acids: CASSPSGFGTEAFF.

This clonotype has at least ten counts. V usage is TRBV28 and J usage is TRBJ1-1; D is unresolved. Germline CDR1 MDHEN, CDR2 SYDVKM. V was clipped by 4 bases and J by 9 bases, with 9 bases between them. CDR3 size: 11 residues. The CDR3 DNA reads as TGTGCCAGCAGTTCCCTGGGTCAAGCTTTCTTT. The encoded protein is CASSSLGQAFF.

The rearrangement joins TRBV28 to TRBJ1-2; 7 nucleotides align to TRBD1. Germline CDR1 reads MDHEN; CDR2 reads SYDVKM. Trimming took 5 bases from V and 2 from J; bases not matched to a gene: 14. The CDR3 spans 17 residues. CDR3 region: CASSPYLGGGPNYGYTF. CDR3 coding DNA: TGTGCCAGCAGTCCTTATTTGGGAGGGGGCCCGAACTATGGCTACACCTTC.

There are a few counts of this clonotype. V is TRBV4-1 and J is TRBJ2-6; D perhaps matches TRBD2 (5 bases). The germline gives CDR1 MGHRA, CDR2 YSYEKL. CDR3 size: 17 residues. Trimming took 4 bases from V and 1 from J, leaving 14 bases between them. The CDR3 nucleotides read TGCGCCAGCAGCCGGGCTGGTGGAGGTTCTGGGGCCAACGTCCTGACTTTC. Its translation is CASSRAGGGSGANVLTF.

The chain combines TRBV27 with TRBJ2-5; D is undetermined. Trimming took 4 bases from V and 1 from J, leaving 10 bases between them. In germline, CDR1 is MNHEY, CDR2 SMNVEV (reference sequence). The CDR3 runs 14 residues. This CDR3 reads CASSSGPIQETQYF. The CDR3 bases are TGTGCCAGCAGTTCCGGACCGATCCAAGAGACCCAGTACTTC.

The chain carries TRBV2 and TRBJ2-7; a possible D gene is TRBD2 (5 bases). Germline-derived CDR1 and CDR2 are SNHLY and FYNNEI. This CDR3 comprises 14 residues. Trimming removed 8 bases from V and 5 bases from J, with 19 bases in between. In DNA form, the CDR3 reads TGTGCCAGCGGAAGGTCTGTGAGGGAAAACGAGCAGTACTTC. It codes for CASGRSVRENEQYF.